The entry below gives a single TCR beta chain sequence along with its context. As yet, its antigen is unknown. Sequenced by immunoSEQ multiplex PCR; TCRdb stores in-frame clones only, minus some. The table shows approximately 86,000 clones, with around four fifths occurring only once. V lost 5 bases to trimming and J lost 5 bases; unmatched junction nucleotides: 5. CDR1 is SGHTA, CDR2 FQGTGA, per germline. The CDR3 consists of 13 residues. This specimen comes from a study of radiation and T cells in renal cell carcinoma. Time point defined: blood 4 weeks post-SBRT, at nephrectomy. The treatment was: 15 Gy SBRT to primary tumor, nephrectomy 4 weeks later. Study findings and constraints: In blood, top tumor clones expanded by 2 weeks, shrinking by 4.

The V call is TRBV7-3, the J call TRBJ2-5; 7 bases are shared with TRBD1. This sequence originates from a man between 50 and 59 years old with renal cell carcinoma. The material was blood, obtained from a patient whose treatment included radiotherapy and nephrectomy. The CDR3 DNA sequence: TGTGCCAGCAGCAGACAGGGTCGGGAGACCCAGTACTTC. This sequence encodes CASSRQGRETQYF.